Listed below are T cell receptor beta chains from one sample, sequenced in a study of beta chain features in type 1 diabetes. Profiled with immunoSEQ multiplex PCR; TCRdb holds only in-frame clones, not every one. The profile shows hundreds of thousands of clones, approximately 10% of them singletons. Sequencing was carried out using naive CD4+ T cells from blood. The receptors shown here come from a man aged 25-45 years with type 1 diabetes. Both conserved end residues are part of each CDR3. Each record gives: clone size, J gene, D gene, V gene, CDR3 protein, CDR3 DNA. A D gene is named only where the DNA matches it firmly. The size entry is marked missing in some rows and otherwise reads once, few, many or a size class.

few,TRBJ1-6,-,TRBV27,CASSLVGRGNSPLHF,TGTGCCAGCAGTTTGGTGGGCCGGGGAAATTCACCCCTCCACTTT
-,TRBJ1-5,TRBD1,TRBV30,CAWSVHRGDQPQHF,TGTGCCTGGAGTGTACACAGGGGAGATCAGCCCCAGCATTTT
-,TRBJ1-2,-,TRBV25-1,CASSELGRGDNYGYTF,TGTGCCAGCAGTGAACTAGGCAGGGGCGACAACTATGGCTACACCTTC
-,TRBJ1-5,-,TRBV7-9,CASSSAANQPQHF,TGTGCCAGCAGCTCGGCGGCCAATCAGCCCCAGCATTTT
-,TRBJ2-1,TRBD1,TRBV5-1,CASSAGQGYNEQFF,TGCGCCAGCAGCGCCGGACAGGGCTACAATGAGCAGTTCTTC
few,TRBJ2-5,TRBD1,TRBV19,CASSMIQGDLKETQYF,TGTGCCAGTAGTATGATACAGGGGGATTTGAAAGAGACCCAGTACTTC
-,TRBJ1-6,-,TRBV2,CASSEGGDLHF,TGTGCCAGCAGTGAGGGGGGGGACCTCCACTTT
-,TRBJ2-7,-,TRBV4-2,CASSRPGASYEQYF,TGTGCCAGCAGCCGCCCAGGGGCGAGCTACGAGCAGTACTTC
-,TRBJ1-1,-,TRBV7-9,CASSLDWGGEAFF,TGTGCCAGCAGCTTAGATTGGGGAGGGGAAGCTTTCTTT
few,TRBJ2-2,TRBD2,TRBV5-4,CASSVSRGDTGELFF,TGTGCCAGCAGCGTCTCGCGGGGGGACACCGGGGAGCTGTTTTTT
few,TRBJ1-5,-,TRBV25-1,CASSTTGMGQPQHF,TGTGCCAGCAGTACCACAGGGATGGGTCAGCCCCAGCATTTT
few,TRBJ2-1,-,TRBV29-1,CSVAHPKNNEQFF,TGCAGCGTTGCCCATCCCAAAAACAATGAGCAGTTCTTC
few,TRBJ2-3,TRBD1,TRBV28,CASSFRTGLAF,TGTGCCAGCAGTTTTAGGACAGGGCTTGCTTTT
-,TRBJ2-2,-,TRBV7-2,CASSLIPSLGGELFF,TGTGCCAGCAGCTTAATCCCGTCCCTCGGCGGGGAGCTGTTTTTT
few,TRBJ2-1,-,TRBV5-1,CASTARGGPNEQFF,TGCGCCAGCACCGCTAGGGGGGGGCCCAATGAGCAGTTCTTC
-,TRBJ1-5,-,TRBV4-1,CASSQPRQRGPQHF,TGCGCCAGCAGCCAACCTCGACAAAGGGGGCCCCAGCATTTT
-,TRBJ2-7,-,TRBV5-1,CASSRREPYEQYF,TGCGCCAGCTCGCGAAGAGAACCCTACGAGCAGTACTTC
-,TRBJ2-3,TRBD2,TRBV9,CASSVRSGGFDTQYF,TGTGCCAGCAGCGTTCGGAGCGGGGGGTTCGATACGCAGTATTTT
-,TRBJ2-6,-,TRBV30,CAWSTGSQFSGANVLTF,TGTGCCTGGAGTACAGGGTCGCAGTTCTCTGGGGCCAACGTCCTGACTTTC
-,TRBJ2-7,TRBD2,TRBV29-1,CSATSASGGYEQYF,TGCAGCGCCACCTCGGCTAGCGGGGGGTACGAGCAGTACTTC
-,TRBJ2-7,TRBD1,TRBV5-6,CASSLAGTGSYEQYF,TGTGCCAGCAGCTTGGCCGGGACAGGGTCCTACGAGCAGTACTTC
-,TRBJ2-7,-,TRBV7-3,CASSAQGLGHYEQYF,TGTGCCAGCAGCGCCCAGGGGTTGGGGCACTACGAGCAGTACTTC
-,TRBJ2-7,TRBD2,TRBV7-2,CASSQSASGSEQYF,TGTGCCAGCAGCCAGAGTGCTAGCGGGTCCGAGCAGTACTTC
few,TRBJ2-5,-,TRBV2,CASSEPAAGSQYF,TGTGCCAGCAGTGAACCAGCCGCCGGGTCCCAGTACTTC
-,TRBJ1-1,-,TRBV5-1,CASSSDNSIEAFF,TGCGCCAGCAGCTCGGACAATTCAATCGAAGCTTTCTTT
few,TRBJ2-7,-,TRBV30,CAWMSPGTYEQYF,TGTGCCTGGATGTCCCCGGGGACCTACGAGCAGTACTTC
few,TRBJ2-7,-,TRBV18,CASSPVSGGIWGEQYF,TGTGCCAGCTCACCCGTTTCGGGGGGCATATGGGGCGAGCAGTACTTC
few,TRBJ2-3,TRBD2,TRBV5-4,CASSSGTSGGLITDTQYF,TGTGCCAGCAGCTCGGGGACTAGCGGGGGGCTTATCACGGATACGCAGTATTTT
few,TRBJ1-4,-,TRBV4-2,CASSQAGEANEKLFF,TGTGCCAGCAGCCAAGCAGGGGAAGCTAATGAAAAACTGTTTTTT
few,TRBJ2-5,TRBD2,TRBV30,CAWSATSGGETQYF,TGTGCCTGGAGTGCGACTAGCGGGGGAGAGACCCAGTACTTC
few,TRBJ2-3,-,TRBV9,CASSRIGAAGADTQYF,TGTGCCAGCAGCCGTATAGGAGCGGCGGGTGCAGATACGCAGTATTTT
-,TRBJ2-7,-,TRBV28,CASTAGIPYEQYF,TGTGCCAGCACTGCAGGGATCCCCTACGAGCAGTACTTC
few,TRBJ2-5,TRBD2,TRBV7-2,CASSSTSEETQYF,TGTGCCAGCAGCTCCACTAGCGAAGAGACCCAGTACTTC
-,TRBJ1-2,-,TRBV11-2,CASSLGWGGEGYTF,TGTGCCAGCAGTTTGGGGTGGGGAGGGGAGGGCTACACCTTC
few,TRBJ1-2,-,TRBV4-1,CASSQDSERLIHYGYTF,TGCGCCAGCAGCCAAGATAGCGAGCGACTGATCCACTATGGCTACACCTTC
-,TRBJ1-2,-,TRBV28,CAILPPPGLVRYGYTF,TGTGCCATCTTACCCCCTCCAGGCTTAGTTCGGTATGGCTACACCTTC
-,TRBJ1-4,TRBD1,TRBV7-2,CASSLVGTGMEKLFF,TGTGCCAGCAGCTTAGTCGGGACAGGGATGGAAAAACTGTTTTTT
few,TRBJ2-7,TRBD1,TRBV4-2,CASSQDRVDYEQYF,TGTGCCAGCAGCCAGGACAGGGTGGACTACGAGCAGTACTTC
-,TRBJ1-5,-,TRBV2,CASSGGRMVNQPQHF,TGTGCCAGCAGTGGGGGGAGGATGGTCAATCAGCCCCAGCATTTT
-,TRBJ2-7,-,TRBV6-5,CASSGGSGTRYEQYF,TGTGCCAGCAGTGGAGGGAGCGGGACACGTTACGAGCAGTACTTC
-,TRBJ1-6,-,TRBV2,CASSGGGYGSPLHF,TGTGCCAGCAGTGGTGGGGGGTACGGATCACCCCTCCACTTT
-,TRBJ2-3,TRBD2,TRBV28,CASNIRTSGYTQYF,TGTGCCAGCAACATAAGGACTAGCGGATATACGCAGTATTTT
-,TRBJ1-3,-,TRBV30,CACLDSSGNTIYF,TGTGCCTGCTTGGACAGCTCTGGAAACACCATATATTTT
-,TRBJ2-1,TRBD2,TRBV4-2,CASSQDPRGAYNEQFF,TGTGCCAGCAGCCAAGACCCGCGGGGGGCCTACAATGAGCAGTTCTTC
few,TRBJ2-3,-,TRBV29-1,CSVDRLLGTDTQYF,TGCAGCGTTGATCGTCTCCTTGGCACAGATACGCAGTATTTT